Listed below are T cell receptor beta chains from one sample, sequenced in a study of T cell responses to AZD1222 COVID-19 vaccine. The assay was immunoSEQ multiplex PCR, and TCRdb's table has in-frame clones only and misses some. The repertoire holds 110,000 to 150,000 clones, with approximately 90% as singletons. The material sequenced was peripheral blood, taken on day 0 of AZD1222 vaccination. The receptors were gathered from an adult in good health. Each CDR3 is given with its conserved first and last residue. A D gene is named only where the DNA matches it firmly.

V,D,J,length,CDR3
TRBV4-1,-,TRBJ1-2,12,CASSQDPYGYTF
TRBV20-1,-,TRBJ2-5,11,CSARSAETQYF
TRBV11-2,-,TRBJ1-2,14,CASSPSAGSWGYTF
TRBV4-3,-,TRBJ1-1,12,CASQDSNTEAFF
TRBV6-5,-,TRBJ1-5,13,CASSRQGNQPQHF
TRBV29-1,-,TRBJ2-7,16,CSVGSKGEQGSYEQYF
TRBV19,TRBD1,TRBJ2-5,15,CASQPDRGLQETQYF
TRBV5-1,-,TRBJ2-7,15,CASSWGGQSSYEQYF
TRBV9,TRBD2,TRBJ2-4,22,CASSLRRTSGGVKELAKNIQYF
TRBV5-1,-,TRBJ1-2,15,CASSPRDPRGYGYTF